These 5 T cell receptor beta chains were all obtained from the same sample, sequenced in a study of OX40 agonist ivuxolimab in advanced cancers. Profiled with immunoSEQ multiplex PCR; TCRdb holds only in-frame clones, not every one. This table has 60,000 to 70,000 clones, approximately 87% appearing once. Sequences were derived from CD4+ or CD8+ T cells sorted from blood, sampled in a trial of the OX40 agonist ivuxolimab. Receptors were obtained from an adult with an advanced solid tumor such as melanoma, head and neck, liver or kidney cancer.

In DNA form, the CDR3 reads TGCAGCGTTGCCGGCGGGGGGGGCTCCTACAATGAGCAGTTCTTC. Amino acids: CSVAGGGGSYNEQFF. This chain links TRBV29-1 with TRBJ2-1, with TRBD2 matching over 9 bases. There are 15 residues in the CDR3. Germline lookup yields CDR1 SQVTM and CDR2 ANQGSEA. The trim removed 4 bases at V and 0 bases at J, leaving 4 bases unmatched.

The V gene is TRBV9, the J gene TRBJ2-3; 9 positions agree with TRBD2. From germline, CDR1 is SGDLS and CDR2 YYNGEE. V shed 0 bases, J shed 2 bases, and the junction held 7 bases outside the gene matches. The CDR3 contains 17 residues. This CDR3 is CASSVGRGRVYTDTQYF. The DNA for the CDR3 is TGTGCCAGCAGCGTAGGCCGCGGGAGGGTTTACACAGATACGCAGTATTTT. Filled out from reference TRBV9 and TRBJ2-3, the complete variable domain reads DSGVTQTPKHLITATGQRVTLRCSPRSGDLSVYWYQQSLDQGLQFLIQYYNGEERAKGNILERFSAQQFPDLHSELNLSSLELGDSALYFCASSVGRGRVYTDTQYFGPGTRLTVL.

The J gene is TRBJ2-4, the V gene TRBV6-1, with D perhaps TRBD2 (6 bases). The CDR3 covers 17 residues. The germline V gene has CDR1 MNHNS and CDR2 SASEGT. The V end was cut by 1 base, the J end by 2 bases, with 15 bases between. The CDR3 coding sequence is TGTGCCAGCAGTGAAGTGACCCACCGGGGGACCAAAAACATTCAGTACTTC. Amino acid sequence: CASSEVTHRGTKNIQYF.

This chain uses TRBV5-4 with TRBJ2-1; tentative D call: TRBD2 (5 bases). The ends were cut back, 7 bases at V and 6 bases at J, with 26 bases in the middle. Germline V gene lookup returns CDR1 SGHNT and CDR2 YYREEE (reference sequence). The CDR3 extends over 17 amino acids. The CDR3 loop reads CASGVWTLAALGNEQFF. The CDR3, as DNA: TGTGCCAGCGGCGTTTGGACTCTGGCAGCCTTGGGCAATGAGCAGTTCTTC.

The chain has TRBV11-3 and TRBJ2-7; D is unresolved. Germline values: CDR1 SGHNT, CDR2 YENEEA. The CDR3 has 13 residues. Trimming pared 3 bases from V and 6 bases from J, leaving 12 bases between. For the CDR3, the DNA is TGTGCCAGCAGCTTTAACAGCTTCGGCGAGCAGTACTTC. Its translation is CASSFNSFGEQYF.